What follows is one TCR beta chain and its context. The data were taken from a study of blood T cell repertoires in COVID-19. Looking at the study overall: Donors in the United States, Italy and Spain gave samples during acute or convalescent COVID-19. T cells, B-cell-depleted T cells, or PBMCs supplied cDNA or gDNA.

In the authors' methods: Using reference gene primer amplification, nucleated cell counts were estimated. The repertoire was sequenced with immunoSEQ multiplex PCR; TCRdb's copy has only in-frame clones and lacks some. The D gene and trimming were derived from the DNA, and the V and J assignments and clone size from that table. The data show over 70,000 clones, with 80% seen just once and under 25% held by the top ten. Specimen: peripheral blood. The receptor's source is a woman older than 75 with acute or convalescent COVID-19.

The CDR3 sequence: CASISTGGAETQYF. The CDR3 bases are TGCGCCAGCATATCGACAGGGGGCGCGGAGACCCAGTACTTC. The chain is built from TRBV5-1 and TRBJ2-5, with 10 bases fitting TRBD1. The CDR3 spans 14 residues. The germline CDR1 and CDR2 sequences are SGHRS and YFSETQ. V lost 6 bases, J lost 5 bases, and 7 bases stayed unmatched.